This entry features one T cell receptor beta chain sequence. The data originate from a study of CD4 and CD8 cells across lung adenocarcinoma regions. This CDR3 is built from 18 residues. Germline V gives CDR1 MNHNS, CDR2 SASEGT. Trimming removed 2 bases at V and 7 bases at J, with 24 bases between. Donors had localized lung adenocarcinoma, a non-small cell lung cancer. TCRdb re-called the PCR reads through MiXCR, storing one row per CDR3 protein. The sample consists of a few thousand distinct CDR3 sequences, about 62% of them appearing once. Material for sequencing was CD8+ T cells from the margin of a lung tumor. The clonotype originates from a female donor with lung adenocarcinoma. The CD4 and CD8 labels of this study may be unreliable. The V and J genes are TRBV6-1 and TRBJ2-1; possibly TRBD2 for D (5 bases). CDR3: CASSEISGSLPGKNEQFF. For the CDR3, the DNA is TGTGCCAGCAGTGAAATAAGCGGATCCCTTCCCGGGAAGAATGAGCAGTTCTTC.